This TCR beta chain stems from a study of shared clonotypes between healthy human individuals. Study information: Each donor had three CD4 naive, three CD4 memory, two CD8 naive and one CD8 memory plate.

Once extracted for a subset, genomic DNA was divided evenly among several immunoSEQ plates. Measured with immunoSEQ multiplex PCR; TCRdb has only the in-frame clones, and not every one. This sample has a few million clones, with 90% to 96% found just once. Adults of Caucasian background living in Nashville, Tennessee made up all donors. The germline CDR1 and CDR2 sequences are LNHDA and SQIVND (reference sequence). Trimming removed 6 bases from V and 5 bases from J; junction bases left unmatched: 14. The CDR3 runs 17 residues. This clonotype was obtained from a young man in good health. The sequencing sample was made of naive CD4+ T cells sorted from blood. The subset here: CD45RA+ positively selected. The chain recombines TRBV19 with TRBJ2-7, with 12 bases aligning to TRBD2. The CDR3 region is CASSKTSGRGPANEQYF. The CDR3 DNA follows: TGTGCCAGTAGCAAGACTAGCGGGAGAGGTCCTGCCAACGAGCAGTACTTC.